These 22 T cell receptor beta chains came from one sample sequenced in a study of OX40 agonist ivuxolimab in advanced cancers. Some clones are missing from TCRdb's copy, which holds only in-frame ones; the method was immunoSEQ multiplex PCR. Of about 49,000 clones in the sample, around 85% were seen once. This material consisted of CD4+ or CD8+ T cells sorted from blood, taken in a trial of the OX40 agonist ivuxolimab. The receptor source for this set is an adult with an advanced solid tumor such as melanoma, head and neck, liver or kidney cancer.

The chain links TRBV11-2 to TRBJ1-4, with 10 positions matching TRBD1. This CDR3 comprises 14 residues. Per germline, CDR1 SGHAT and CDR2 FQNNGV. Trimming at V came to 5 bases and at J to 7 bases, leaving 4 bases not matched to a gene. DNA for the CDR3: TGTGCCAGCAGCCGTGGGACAGGGGTTGAAAAACTGTTTTTT. This gives the protein CASSRGTGVEKLFF.

This clone was seen a handful of times. The rearrangement joins TRBV28 to TRBJ1-1, with D tentatively TRBD1 (6 bases). The ends were cut back, 2 bases at V and 2 bases at J, with 18 bases in the middle. Germline V lookup: CDR1 MDHEN, CDR2 SYDVKM. This CDR3 has 17 residues. CDR3 in amino acids: CASSLPPEGVGNTEAFF. DNA for the CDR3: TGTGCCAGCAGTTTACCCCCCGAGGGGGTGGGTAACACTGAAGCTTTCTTT.

This chain uses TRBV7-9 with TRBJ1-2; maybe TRBD1 (6 bases). The CDR3 loop spans 11 amino acids. The V gene's germline CDR1 is SEHNR and CDR2 FQNEAQ (reference sequence). Between the trimmed V and J ends, which lost 9 bases and 8 bases, there was a span of 13 bases. CDR3 DNA sequence: TGTGCCAGTTTAGGGGGGCAAGGCTACACCTTC. This codes for CASLGGQGYTF.

The chain uses TRBV2 and TRBJ1-2; D is perhaps TRBD1 (6 bases). The V and J ends lost 5 bases and 2 bases respectively, with 12 bases between them. The CDR3 is made up of 14 amino acids. Germline loops: CDR1 SNHLY, CDR2 FYNNEI. The chain's CDR3 is CASSFRDTNYGYTF. CDR3 nucleotide sequence: TGTGCCAGCAGTTTTAGGGACACCAACTATGGCTACACCTTC.

The chain carries TRBV29-1 and TRBJ1-3; 7 bases agree with TRBD1. CDR3 length equals 12 residues. V was clipped by 7 bases and J by 2 bases; unmatched bases: 2. The germline CDR1 and CDR2 sequences are SQVTM and ANQGSEA. The CDR3 sequence is CSAQGAGNTIYF. As DNA, the CDR3 is TGCAGCGCCCAGGGGGCTGGAAACACCATATATTTT. The complete variable domain, with remaining parts taken from reference TRBV29-1 and TRBJ1-3, reads SAVISQKPSRDICQRGTSLTIQCQVDSQVTMMFWYRQQPGQSLTLIATANQGSEATYESGFVIDKFPISRPNLTFSTLTVSNMSPEDSSIYLCSAQGAGNTIYFGEGSWLTVV.

The chain's CDR3 is CASSLASANEQFF. CDR3 DNA: TGTGCCAGCAGCTTAGCATCCGCTAATGAGCAGTTCTTC. The chain has TRBV7-6 and TRBJ2-1, with D unresolved. Looked up from germline, CDR1 is SGHVS and CDR2 is FNYEAQ. The CDR3 runs to 13 residues. V lost 0 bases and J lost 7, with 7 bases in between. The variable domain in full, completed from reference TRBV7-6 and TRBJ2-1, reads GAGVSQSPRYKVTKRGQDVALRCDPISGHVSLYWYRQALGQGPEFLTYFNYEAQQDKSGLPNDRFSAERPEGSISTLTIQRTEQRDSAMYRCASSLASANEQFFGPGTRLTVL.

The V call is TRBV27, the J call TRBJ1-2; maybe TRBD1 (6 bases). V was shortened by 0 bases and J by 2 bases, with 10 bases between the two germline ends. CDR1 is MNHEY and CDR2 is SMNVEV in the germline V gene (reference sequence). The CDR3 is 15 amino acids. The CDR3 DNA is TGTGCCAGCAGTTTATCGTGGACAGCCAACTATGGCTACACCTTC. Translation: CASSLSWTANYGYTF.

This clone has only a few counts. The chain links TRBV4-3 to TRBJ2-6; D is possibly TRBD1 (5 bases). In germline, CDR1 is LGHNA, CDR2 YSLEER. The CDR3 consists of 16 residues. Trimming took off 1 base at V and 0 bases at J, with 7 bases between the two ends. In DNA, the CDR3 is TGCGCCAGCAGCCAAGTCCAGGGCTCTGGGGCCAACGTCCTGACTTTC. This encodes CASSQVQGSGANVLTF.

The rearrangement links TRBV10-3 to TRBJ1-1; D not resolved. The V and J ends lost 3 bases and 2 bases respectively, with 7 bases between them. The CDR3 sequence is 13 residues long. The V gene's germline CDR1 is ENHRY and CDR2 SYGVKD. Here the CDR3 reads CAISDLLNTEAFF. In DNA form, the CDR3 reads TGTGCCATCAGTGATCTTCTAAACACTGAAGCTTTCTTT.

This clone was seen just once. This chain uses TRBV6-1 with TRBJ2-7; D gene uncertain. The CDR3 runs to 15 residues. V was clipped by 1 base and J by 5 bases, with 15 bases between them. The germline V gene has CDR1 MNHNS and CDR2 SASEGT. The CDR3 spells CASSEEEYSTDEQYV. In nucleotides, the CDR3 is TGTGCCAGCAGTGAAGAAGAGTACAGTACGGACGAGCAGTACGTC.

The rearrangement uses TRBV7-3 and TRBJ2-5; a possible D gene is TRBD2 (6 bases). This CDR3 is 15 amino acids long. V lost 5 bases to trimming and J lost 2 bases, with 15 bases between them. CDR1 SGHTA and CDR2 FQGTGA come from the germline V gene. CDR3 sequence (DNA): TGTGCCAGCAGCGGGCGGGGATTAGCACAAGAGACCCAGTACTTC. Protein product: CASSGRGLAQETQYF.

The rearrangement uses TRBV7-8 and TRBJ2-3; the match to TRBD1 covers 7 bases. Germline assignment: CDR1 SGHVS and CDR2 FQNEAQ. Unmatched junction bases numbered 9, after V lost 1 base and J lost 2 bases. The CDR3 consists of 17 residues. CDR3 nucleotide sequence: TGTGCCAGCAGCTTAGGTCCCCGGGACAGAGACACAGATACGCAGTATTTT. It is translated as CASSLGPRDRDTDTQYF.

The chain recombines TRBV7-9 with TRBJ1-6; D is uncertain. CDR1 is SEHNR, CDR2 FQNEAQ, per germline (reference sequence). V was clipped by 1 base and J by 5 bases, with 6 bases between them. The CDR3 loop spans 14 amino acids. This chain's CDR3 is CASSLVMNNSPLHF. The CDR3 nucleotides read TGTGCCAGCAGCTTAGTAATGAATAATTCACCCCTCCACTTT.

The chain couples TRBV23-1 to TRBJ1-5, with 8 bases lining up with TRBD1. TRBV23-1 falls under the ORF class, with uncertain function. The ends lost 0 bases at V and 2 bases at J; junction bases unmatched: 0. CDR3 length: 15 residues. In nucleotides, the CDR3 is TGCGCCAGCAGTCAATCGGGACAGGGCAATCAGCCCCAGCATTTT. Protein: CASSQSGQGNQPQHF.

The rearrangement joins TRBV4-1 to TRBJ2-5, with 7 nucleotides matching TRBD1. CDR1 and CDR2 (germline): MGHRA, YSYEKL. The CDR3 is 13 residues long. Trimming took 2 bases from V and 11 from J; bases not matched to a gene: 8. CDR3 sequence: CASSQRQGEEQYF. The CDR3 region has the DNA TGCGCCAGCAGCCAACGGCAGGGGGAAGAACAGTACTTC.

This clone is a singleton in its sample. The junction does not match germline at one end; this may be a read error. CDR3 sequence (DNA): TGTGCCAGCAGCTTAGCCAAAGCTCTCTCCTTC. Translated, it gives CASSLAKALSF. J is TRBJ1-2 and V is TRBV11-2; D gene ambiguous. Germline CDR1 is SGHAT and CDR2 is FQNNGV. CDR3 size: 11 residues. Complete variable domain (other parts from reference TRBV11-2 and TRBJ1-2): EAGVAQSPRYKIIEKRQSVAFWCNPISGHATLYWYQQILGQGPKLLIQFQNNGVVDDSQLPKDRFSAERLKGVDSTLKIQPAKLEDSAVYLCASSLAKALSFGSGTRLTVV.

The chain recombines TRBV27 with TRBJ2-7, with 7 positions matching TRBD1. Germline loops: CDR1 MNHEY, CDR2 SMNVEV (reference sequence). The junction had 5 bases not matched to a gene; V was cut back by 6 bases and J by 6 bases. The CDR3 covers 12 residues. CDR3: CASRTGIGEQYF. The CDR3 region has the DNA TGTGCCAGCAGGACAGGGATAGGCGAGCAGTACTTC.

This clone occurred once. This chain links TRBV6-5 with TRBJ2-7; D might be TRBD1 (6 bases). This CDR3 is built from 13 residues. CDR1 and CDR2 from the germline V gene are MNHEY and SVGAGI. Trimming removed 6 bases at V and 0 bases at J, with 9 bases between. CDR3 residues: CASRDSSSYEQYF. For the CDR3, the DNA is TGTGCCAGCAGGGACAGCAGCTCCTACGAGCAGTACTTC.

The CDR3 region is CASSGRVGEGSGNTIYF. CDR3 bases: TGTGCCAGCAGCGGAAGGGTGGGAGAGGGCTCTGGAAACACCATATATTTT. The rearrangement joins TRBV9 to TRBJ1-3; unclear D gene. This CDR3 is 17 amino acids long. Germline V gene data show CDR1 as SGDLS and CDR2 as YYNGEE. V shed 3 bases and J shed 0 bases, with 16 bases lying between them.

The rearrangement joins TRBV27 to TRBJ2-5; D assignment may be TRBD1 or TRBD2 (6 bases each). Germline V gene sequence: CDR1 MNHEY, CDR2 SMNVEV (reference sequence). V was clipped by 2 bases and J by 4 bases, with 11 bases between them. The CDR3 length is 14 residues. DNA of the CDR3: TGTGCCAGCAGTTTAATTGGGGGGCGAGAGACCCAGTACTTC. It yields the protein CASSLIGGRETQYF.

The chain links TRBV7-9 to TRBJ1-2, with D possibly being TRBD1 (6 bases). The CDR3 is 14 residues long. Trimming took 5 bases from V and 4 from J, leaving 14 bases between them. Germline loops: CDR1 SEHNR, CDR2 FQNEAQ (reference sequence). DNA of the CDR3: TGTGCCAGCAGCCCTCCGGACAGTACCTATGGCTACACCTTC. The encoded protein is CASSPPDSTYGYTF.

This clone was recorded once. The chain recombines TRBV5-5 with TRBJ1-2, with D tentatively TRBD1 (6 bases). The ends were cut back, 4 bases at V and 4 bases at J, with 11 bases in the middle. CDR1 and CDR2 (germline): SGHKS, YYEKEE (reference sequence). The CDR3 runs to 13 residues. CDR3 sequence reads: CASSPDRFYGYTF. For the CDR3, the DNA is TGTGCCAGCAGCCCCGACAGGTTCTATGGCTACACCTTC.